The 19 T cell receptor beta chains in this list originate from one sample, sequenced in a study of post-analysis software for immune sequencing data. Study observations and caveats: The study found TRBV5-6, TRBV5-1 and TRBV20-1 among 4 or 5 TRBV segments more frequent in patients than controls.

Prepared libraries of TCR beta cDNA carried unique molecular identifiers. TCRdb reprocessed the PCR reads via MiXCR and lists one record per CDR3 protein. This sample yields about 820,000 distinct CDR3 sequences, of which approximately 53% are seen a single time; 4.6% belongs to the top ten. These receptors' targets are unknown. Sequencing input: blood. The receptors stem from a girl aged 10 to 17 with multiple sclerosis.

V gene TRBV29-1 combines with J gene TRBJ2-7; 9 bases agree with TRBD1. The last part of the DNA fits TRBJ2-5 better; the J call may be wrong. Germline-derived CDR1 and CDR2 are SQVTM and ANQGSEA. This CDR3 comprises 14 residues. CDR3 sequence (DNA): TGCAGCGTTGATGATCTGGACAGGGGAGAGACCCAGTACTTC. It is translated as CSVDDLDRGETQYF.

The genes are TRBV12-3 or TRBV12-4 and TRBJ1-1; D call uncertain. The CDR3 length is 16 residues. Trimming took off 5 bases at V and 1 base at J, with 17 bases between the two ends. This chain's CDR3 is CASSLLRTFENTEAFF. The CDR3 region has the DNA TGTGCCAGCAGTCTACTTCGGACCTTTGAGAACACTGAAGCTTTCTTT.

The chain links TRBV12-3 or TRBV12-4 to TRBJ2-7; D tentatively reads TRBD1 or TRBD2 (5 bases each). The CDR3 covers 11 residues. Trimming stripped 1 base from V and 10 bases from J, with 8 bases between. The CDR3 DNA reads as TGTGCCAGCAGTTTAGTGGGGGATCAGTACTTC. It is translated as CASSLVGDQYF.

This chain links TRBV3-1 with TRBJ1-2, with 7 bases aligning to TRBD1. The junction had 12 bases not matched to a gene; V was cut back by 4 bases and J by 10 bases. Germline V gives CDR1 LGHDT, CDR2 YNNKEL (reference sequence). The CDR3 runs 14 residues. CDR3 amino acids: CASSPTGSFGDYTF. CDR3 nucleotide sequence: TGTGCCAGCAGCCCGACAGGGTCCTTCGGTGACTACACCTTC.

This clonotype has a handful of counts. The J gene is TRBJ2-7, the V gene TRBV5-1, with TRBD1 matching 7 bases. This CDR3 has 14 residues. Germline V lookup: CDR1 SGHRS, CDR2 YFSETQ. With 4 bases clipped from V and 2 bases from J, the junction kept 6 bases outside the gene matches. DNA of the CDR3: TGCGCCAGCAGCACCGGGGACAGTGCCTACGAGCAGTACTTC. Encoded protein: CASSTGDSAYEQYF. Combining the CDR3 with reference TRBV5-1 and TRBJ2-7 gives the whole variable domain KAGVTQTPRYLIKTRGQQVTLSCSPISGHRSVSWYQQTPGQGLQFLFEYFSETQRNKGNFPGRFSGRQFSNSRSEMNVSTLELGDSALYLCASSTGDSAYEQYFGPGTRLTVT.

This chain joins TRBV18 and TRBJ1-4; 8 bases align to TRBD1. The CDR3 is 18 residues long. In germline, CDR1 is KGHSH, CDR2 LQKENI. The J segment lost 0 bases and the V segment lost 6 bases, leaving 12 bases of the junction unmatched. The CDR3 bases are TGTGCCAGCTCGCCCTTCGGGACAGGCCTTACAACTAATGAAAAACTGTTTTTT. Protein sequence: CASSPFGTGLTTNEKLFF. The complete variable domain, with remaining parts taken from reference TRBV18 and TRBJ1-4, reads NAGVMQNPRHLVRRRGQEARLRCSPMKGHSHVYWYRQLPEEGLKFMVYLQKENIIDESGMPKERFSAEFPKEGPSILRIQQVVRGDSAAYFCASSPFGTGLTTNEKLFFGSGTQLSVL.

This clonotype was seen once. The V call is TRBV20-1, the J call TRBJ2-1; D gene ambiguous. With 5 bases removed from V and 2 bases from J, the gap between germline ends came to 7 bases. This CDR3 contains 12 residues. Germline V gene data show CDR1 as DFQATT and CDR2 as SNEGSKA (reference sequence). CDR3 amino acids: CSAEAPYNEQFF. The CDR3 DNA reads TGCAGTGCTGAAGCCCCCTACAATGAGCAGTTCTTC.

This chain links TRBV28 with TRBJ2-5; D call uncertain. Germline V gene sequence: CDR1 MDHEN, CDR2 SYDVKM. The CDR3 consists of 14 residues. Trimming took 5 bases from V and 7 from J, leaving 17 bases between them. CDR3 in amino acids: CASSQWASIGTQYF. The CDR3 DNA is TGTGCCAGCAGTCAATGGGCTAGTATTGGGACCCAGTACTTC.

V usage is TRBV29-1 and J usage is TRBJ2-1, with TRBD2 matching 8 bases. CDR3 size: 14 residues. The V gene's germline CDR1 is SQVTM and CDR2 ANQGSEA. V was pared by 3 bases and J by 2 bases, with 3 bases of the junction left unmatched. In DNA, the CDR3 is TGCAGCGTTGATATTAGCGGGACCTACAATGAGCAGTTCTTC. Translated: CSVDISGTYNEQFF.

The CDR3 is CSVGSTSRDTQYF. The CDR3 DNA reads TGCAGCGTTGGTAGCACCTCTCGAGATACGCAGTATTTT. This chain uses TRBV29-1 with TRBJ2-3; D gene unclear. V was pared by 4 bases and J by 5 bases, with 13 bases between. Germline lookup yields CDR1 SQVTM and CDR2 ANQGSEA. The CDR3 is made up of 13 amino acids.

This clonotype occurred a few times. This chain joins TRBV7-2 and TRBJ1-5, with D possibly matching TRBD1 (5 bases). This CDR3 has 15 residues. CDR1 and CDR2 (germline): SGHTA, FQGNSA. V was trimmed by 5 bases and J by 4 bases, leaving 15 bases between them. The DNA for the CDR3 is TGTGCCAGCAGCATTCAGGGAAGAGTGAATCAGCCCCAGCATTTT. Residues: CASSIQGRVNQPQHF.

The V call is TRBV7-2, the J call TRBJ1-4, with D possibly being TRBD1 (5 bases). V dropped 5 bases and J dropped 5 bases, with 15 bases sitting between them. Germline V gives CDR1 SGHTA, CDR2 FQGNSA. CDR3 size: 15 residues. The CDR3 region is CASSTGLHTNEKLFF. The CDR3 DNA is TGTGCCAGCAGCACGGGACTCCACACAAATGAAAAACTGTTTTTT.

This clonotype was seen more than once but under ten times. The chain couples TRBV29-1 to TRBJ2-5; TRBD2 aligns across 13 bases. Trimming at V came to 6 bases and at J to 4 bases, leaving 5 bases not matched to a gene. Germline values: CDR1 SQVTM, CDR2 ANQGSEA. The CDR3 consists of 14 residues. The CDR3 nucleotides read TGCAGCGTAACCGGGACTAGCGGGGCAGAGACCCAGTACTTC. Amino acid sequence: CSVTGTSGAETQYF.

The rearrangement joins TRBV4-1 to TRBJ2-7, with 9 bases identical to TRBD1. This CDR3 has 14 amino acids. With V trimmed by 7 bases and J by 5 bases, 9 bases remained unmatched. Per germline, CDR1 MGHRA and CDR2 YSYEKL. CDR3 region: CASNTGQGSHEQYF. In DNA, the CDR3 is TGCGCCAGCAACACGGGACAGGGTAGCCACGAGCAGTACTTC.

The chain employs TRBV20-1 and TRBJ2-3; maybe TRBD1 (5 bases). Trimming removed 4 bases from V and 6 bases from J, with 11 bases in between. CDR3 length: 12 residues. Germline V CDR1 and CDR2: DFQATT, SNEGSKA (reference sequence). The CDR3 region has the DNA TGCAGTGCTACCCCTGGGGCGGATACGCAGTATTTT. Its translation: CSATPGADTQYF.

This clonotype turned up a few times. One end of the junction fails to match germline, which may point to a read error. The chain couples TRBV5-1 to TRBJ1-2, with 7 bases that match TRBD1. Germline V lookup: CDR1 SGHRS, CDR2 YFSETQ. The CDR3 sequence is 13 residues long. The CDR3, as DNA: TGTGCCAGCAGTGGTGACAGGGACTATGGCTACACCTTC. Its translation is CASSGDRDYGYTF.

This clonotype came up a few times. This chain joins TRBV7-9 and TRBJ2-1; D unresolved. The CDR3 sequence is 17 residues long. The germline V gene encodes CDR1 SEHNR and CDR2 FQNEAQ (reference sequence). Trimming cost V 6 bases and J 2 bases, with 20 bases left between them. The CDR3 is CASRPDAWGLTYNEQFF. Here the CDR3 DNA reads TGTGCCAGCAGACCAGATGCATGGGGATTGACCTACAATGAGCAGTTCTTC.

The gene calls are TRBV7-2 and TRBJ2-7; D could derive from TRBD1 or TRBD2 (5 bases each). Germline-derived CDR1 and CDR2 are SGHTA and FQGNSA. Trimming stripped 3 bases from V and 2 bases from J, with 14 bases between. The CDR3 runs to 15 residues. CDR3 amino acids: CASSFSGTKAYEQYF. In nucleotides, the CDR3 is TGTGCCAGCAGCTTTTCCGGGACGAAAGCCTACGAGCAGTACTTC.

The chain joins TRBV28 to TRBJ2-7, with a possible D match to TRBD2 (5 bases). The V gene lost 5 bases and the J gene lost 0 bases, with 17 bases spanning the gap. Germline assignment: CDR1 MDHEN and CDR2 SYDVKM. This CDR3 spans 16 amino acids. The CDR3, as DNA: TGTGCCAGCAGTCCCCTACTGGGCGGGCCCTCCTACGAGCAGTACTTC. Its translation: CASSPLLGGPSYEQYF.